Many counts were recorded for the clone carrying this TCR beta chain. The antigen is undetermined. This entry belongs to a study of T cells in Graves' hyperthyroidism and ophthalmopathy. Study-wide findings and caveats: Blood held most thyroid clonotypes expanded above 0.001 frequency.

Per the germline V gene, CDR1 is MNHNS and CDR2 is SASEGT. The V segment lost 6 bases and the J segment 3 bases; nucleotides outside the gene matches: 3. This CDR3 contains 14 residues. Those patients with uncontrolled infection, other autoimmune disease, pregnancy or lactation were excluded. TCR beta CDR3 regions were amplified from RNA. HTBI primers were used for first-round RT-PCR of the TCR CDR3. TCRdb reprocessed the multiplex PCR reads via MiXCR and lists one record per CDR3 protein. The data hold some 320,000 distinct CDR3 sequences, with roughly 13% observed a single time. The sequence came from a woman aged 40 to 49 with Graves' ophthalmopathy. Sequences were obtained from blood. This chain joins TRBV6-1 and TRBJ2-7, with TRBD1 matching over 12 bases. For the CDR3, the DNA is TGTGCCAGCAGGGGACAGGGGGCGTTCTACGAGCAGTACTTC. Its protein is CASRGQGAFYEQYF.